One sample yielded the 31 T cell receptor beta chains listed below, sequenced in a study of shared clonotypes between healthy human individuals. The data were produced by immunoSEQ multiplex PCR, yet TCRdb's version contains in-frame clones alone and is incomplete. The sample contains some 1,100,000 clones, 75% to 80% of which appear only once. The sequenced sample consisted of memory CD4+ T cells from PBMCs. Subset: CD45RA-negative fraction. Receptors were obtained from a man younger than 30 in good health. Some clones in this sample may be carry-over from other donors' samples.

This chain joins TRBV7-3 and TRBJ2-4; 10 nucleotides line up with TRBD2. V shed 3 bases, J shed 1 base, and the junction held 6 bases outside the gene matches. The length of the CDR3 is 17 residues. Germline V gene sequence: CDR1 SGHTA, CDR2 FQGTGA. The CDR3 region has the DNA TGTGCCAGCAGCTTGCAACCTAGCGGGAGTGCCAAAAACATTCAGTACTTC. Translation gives CASSLQPSGSAKNIQYF.

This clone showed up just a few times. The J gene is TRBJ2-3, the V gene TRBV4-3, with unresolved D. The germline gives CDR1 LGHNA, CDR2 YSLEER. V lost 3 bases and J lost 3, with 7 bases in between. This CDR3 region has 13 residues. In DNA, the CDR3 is TGCGCCAGCAGCCACCCCTTAACAGATACGCAGTATTTT. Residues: CASSHPLTDTQYF.

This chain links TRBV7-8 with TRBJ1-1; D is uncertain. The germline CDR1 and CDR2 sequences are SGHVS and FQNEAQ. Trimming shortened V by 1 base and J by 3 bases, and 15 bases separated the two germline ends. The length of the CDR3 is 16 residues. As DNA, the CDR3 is TGTGCCAGCAGCTTAGGAGGGTCCGGACCTTACACTGAAGCTTTCTTT. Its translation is CASSLGGSGPYTEAFF.

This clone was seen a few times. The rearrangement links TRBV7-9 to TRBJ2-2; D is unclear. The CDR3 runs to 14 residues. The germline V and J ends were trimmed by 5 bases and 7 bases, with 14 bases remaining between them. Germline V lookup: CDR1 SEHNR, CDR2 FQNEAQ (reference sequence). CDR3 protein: CASSPPRTLGELFF. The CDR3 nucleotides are TGTGCCAGCAGCCCCCCCCGGACCCTCGGGGAGCTGTTTTTT. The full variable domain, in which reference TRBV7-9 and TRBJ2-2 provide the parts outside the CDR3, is DTGVSQNPRHKITKRGQNVTFRCDPISEHNRLYWYRQTLGQGPEFLTYFQNEAQLEKSRLLSDRFSAERPKGSFSTLEIQRTEQGDSAMYLCASSPPRTLGELFFGEGSRLTVL.

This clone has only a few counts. CDR3 sequence (DNA): TGTGCCACCCGATATTCCGGGGCAGGGCCCCCTACGAGGGCGCAGTACTTC. Translating gives CATRYSGAGPPTRAQYF. V and J are TRBV28 and TRBJ2-7; D might be TRBD1 or TRBD2, each matching 5 bases. The V and J ends lost 10 bases and 9 bases respectively, with 34 bases between them. The CDR3 extends over 17 amino acids. Germline V CDR1 and CDR2: MDHEN, SYDVKM.

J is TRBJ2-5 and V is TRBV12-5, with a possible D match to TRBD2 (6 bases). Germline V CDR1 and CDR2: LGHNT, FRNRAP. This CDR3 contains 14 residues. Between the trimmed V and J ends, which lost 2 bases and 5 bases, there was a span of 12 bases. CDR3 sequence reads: CASGLSLAKETQYF. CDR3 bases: TGTGCTAGTGGTTTGTCGCTAGCGAAGGAGACCCAGTACTTC.

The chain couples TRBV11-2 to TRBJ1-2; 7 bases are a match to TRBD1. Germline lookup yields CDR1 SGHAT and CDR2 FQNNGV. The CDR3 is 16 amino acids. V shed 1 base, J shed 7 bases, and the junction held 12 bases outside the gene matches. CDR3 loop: CASSLAEDREYGGYTF. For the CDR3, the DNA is TGTGCCAGCAGCTTAGCCGAAGACAGGGAGTACGGTGGCTACACCTTC.

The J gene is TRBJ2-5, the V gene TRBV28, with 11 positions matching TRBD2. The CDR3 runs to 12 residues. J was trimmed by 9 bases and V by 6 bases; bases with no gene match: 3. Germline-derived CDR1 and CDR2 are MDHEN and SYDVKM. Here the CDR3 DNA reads TGTGCCAGCAGACTAGCGGGAGAAGCCCAGTACTTC. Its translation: CASRLAGEAQYF.

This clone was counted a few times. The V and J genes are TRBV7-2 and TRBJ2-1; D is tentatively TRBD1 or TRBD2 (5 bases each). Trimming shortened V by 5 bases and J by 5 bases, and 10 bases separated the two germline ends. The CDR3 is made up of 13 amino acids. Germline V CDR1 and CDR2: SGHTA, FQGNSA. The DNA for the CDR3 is TGTGCCAGCAGCCCTGGGACGAACAATGAGCAGTTCTTC. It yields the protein CASSPGTNNEQFF.

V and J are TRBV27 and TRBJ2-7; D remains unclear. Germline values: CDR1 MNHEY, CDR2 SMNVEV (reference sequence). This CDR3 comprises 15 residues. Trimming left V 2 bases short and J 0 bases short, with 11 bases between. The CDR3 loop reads CASSLRSSSSYEQYF. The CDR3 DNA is TGTGCCAGCAGTTTACGAAGTTCGAGCTCCTACGAGCAGTACTTC.

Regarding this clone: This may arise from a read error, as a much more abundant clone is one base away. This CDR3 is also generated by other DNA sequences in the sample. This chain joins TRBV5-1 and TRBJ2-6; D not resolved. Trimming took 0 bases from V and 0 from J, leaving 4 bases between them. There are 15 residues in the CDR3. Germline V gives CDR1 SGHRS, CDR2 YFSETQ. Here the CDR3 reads CASSLEVSGANVLTF. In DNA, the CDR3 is TGCGCCAGCAGCTTGGAGGTCTCTGGGGCCAACGTCCTGACTTTC. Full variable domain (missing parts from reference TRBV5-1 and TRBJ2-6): KAGVTQTPRYLIKTRGQQVTLSCSPISGHRSVSWYQQTPGQGLQFLFEYFSETQRNKGNFPGRFSGRQFSNSRSEMNVSTLELGDSALYLCASSLEVSGANVLTFGAGSRLTVL.

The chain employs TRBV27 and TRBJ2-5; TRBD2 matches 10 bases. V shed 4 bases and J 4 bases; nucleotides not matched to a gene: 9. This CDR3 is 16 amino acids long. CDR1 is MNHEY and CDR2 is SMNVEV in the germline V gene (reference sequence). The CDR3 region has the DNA TGTGCCAGCAGTTCTCAAGCGGGAGGGCCGGTAGAGACCCAGTACTTC. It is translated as CASSSQAGGPVETQYF.

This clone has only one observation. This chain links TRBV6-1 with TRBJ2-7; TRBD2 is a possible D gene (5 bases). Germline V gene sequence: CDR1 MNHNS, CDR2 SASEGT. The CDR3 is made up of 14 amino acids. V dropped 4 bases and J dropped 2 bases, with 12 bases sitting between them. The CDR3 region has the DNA TGTGCCAGCAGTGTCGGACTCCCCCCCTACGAGCAGTACTTC. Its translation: CASSVGLPPYEQYF.

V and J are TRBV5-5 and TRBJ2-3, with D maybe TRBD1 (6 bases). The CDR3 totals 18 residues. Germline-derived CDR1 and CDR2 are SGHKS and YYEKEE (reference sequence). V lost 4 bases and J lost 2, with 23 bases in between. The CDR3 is CASSLGPGVRGNTDTQYF. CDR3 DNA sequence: TGTGCCAGCAGCCTTGGTCCAGGGGTAAGAGGCAACACAGATACGCAGTATTTT. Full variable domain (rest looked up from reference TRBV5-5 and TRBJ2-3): DAGVTQSPTHLIKTRGQQVTLRCSPISGHKSVSWYQQVLGQGPQFIFQYYEKEERGRGNFPDRFSARQFPNYSSELNVNALLLGDSALYLCASSLGPGVRGNTDTQYFGPGTRLTVL.

The DNA of the CDR3 is TGCGCCAGCAGCCCACGGACGGGTTTCTACGAGCAGTACTTC. Protein sequence: CASSPRTGFYEQYF. The chain has TRBV5-1 and TRBJ2-7; D not resolved. The CDR3 is made up of 14 amino acids. In germline, CDR1 is SGHRS, CDR2 YFSETQ. V was trimmed by 4 bases and J by 3 bases, leaving 14 bases between them.

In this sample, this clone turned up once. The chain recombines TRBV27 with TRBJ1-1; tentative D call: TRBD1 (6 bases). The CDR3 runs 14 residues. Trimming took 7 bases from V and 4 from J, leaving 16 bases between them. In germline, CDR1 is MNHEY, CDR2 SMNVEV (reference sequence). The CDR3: CASKHPRGLTEAFF. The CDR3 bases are TGTGCCAGCAAACATCCCCGGGGGCTCACTGAAGCTTTCTTT.

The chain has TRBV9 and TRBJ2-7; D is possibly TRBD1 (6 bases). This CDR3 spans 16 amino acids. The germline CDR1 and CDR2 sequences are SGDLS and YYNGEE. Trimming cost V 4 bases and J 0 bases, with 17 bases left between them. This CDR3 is CASSPTSDRYSYEQYF. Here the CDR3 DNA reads TGTGCCAGCAGCCCCACCTCAGACAGGTACTCCTACGAGCAGTACTTC.

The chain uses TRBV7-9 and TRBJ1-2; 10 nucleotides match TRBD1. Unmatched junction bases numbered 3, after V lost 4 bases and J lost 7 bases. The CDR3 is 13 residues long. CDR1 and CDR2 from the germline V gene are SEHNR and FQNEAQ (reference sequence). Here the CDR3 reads CASSSGQGGGYTF. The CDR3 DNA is TGTGCCAGCAGCTCCGGACAGGGGGGTGGCTACACCTTC.

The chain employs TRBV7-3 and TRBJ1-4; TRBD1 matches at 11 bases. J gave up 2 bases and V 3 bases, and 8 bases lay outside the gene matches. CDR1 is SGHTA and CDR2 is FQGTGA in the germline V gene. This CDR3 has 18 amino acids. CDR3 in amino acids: CASSFMSGQGGTNEKLFF. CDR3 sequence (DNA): TGTGCCAGCAGCTTTATGTCGGGACAGGGGGGTACTAATGAAAAACTGTTTTTT.

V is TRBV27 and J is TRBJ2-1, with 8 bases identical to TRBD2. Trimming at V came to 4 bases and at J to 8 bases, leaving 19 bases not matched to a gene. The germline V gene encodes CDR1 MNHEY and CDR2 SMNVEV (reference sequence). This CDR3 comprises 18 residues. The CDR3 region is CASSSYLPTGLVVYEQFF. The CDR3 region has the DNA TGTGCCAGCAGTTCCTATTTGCCTACGGGACTAGTCGTTTATGAGCAGTTCTTC.

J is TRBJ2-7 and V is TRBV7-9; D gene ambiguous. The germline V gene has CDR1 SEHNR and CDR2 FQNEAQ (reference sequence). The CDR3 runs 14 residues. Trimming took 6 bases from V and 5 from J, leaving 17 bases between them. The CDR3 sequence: CASSLTQTSDEQYF. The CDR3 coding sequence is TGTGCCAGCAGTCTAACTCAGACGAGCGACGAGCAGTACTTC.

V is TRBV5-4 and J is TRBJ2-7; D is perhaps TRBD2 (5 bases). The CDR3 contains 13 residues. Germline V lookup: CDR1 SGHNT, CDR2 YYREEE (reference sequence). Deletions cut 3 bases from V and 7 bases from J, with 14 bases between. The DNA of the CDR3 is TGTGCCAGCAGCTCAGGACTCACTGGGGAGCAGTACTTC. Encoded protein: CASSSGLTGEQYF.

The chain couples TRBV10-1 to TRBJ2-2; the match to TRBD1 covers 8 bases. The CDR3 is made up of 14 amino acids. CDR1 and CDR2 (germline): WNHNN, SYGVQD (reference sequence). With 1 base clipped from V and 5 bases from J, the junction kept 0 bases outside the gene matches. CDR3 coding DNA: TGCGCCAGCAGTGAGTGGACAGGGACCGGGGAGCTGTTTTTT. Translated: CASSEWTGTGELFF.

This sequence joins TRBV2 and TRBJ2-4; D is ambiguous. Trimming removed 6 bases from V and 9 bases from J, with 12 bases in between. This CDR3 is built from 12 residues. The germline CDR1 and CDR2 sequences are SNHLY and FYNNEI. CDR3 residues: CASSRGPGIQYF. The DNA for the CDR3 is TGTGCCAGCAGCCGAGGACCGGGCATTCAGTACTTC.

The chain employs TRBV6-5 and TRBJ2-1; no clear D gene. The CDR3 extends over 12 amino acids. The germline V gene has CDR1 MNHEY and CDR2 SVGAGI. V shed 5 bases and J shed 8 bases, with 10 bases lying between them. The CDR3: CASSKTIYEQFF. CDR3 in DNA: TGTGCCAGCAGTAAGACAATTTATGAGCAGTTCTTC.

The CDR3 sequence: CASSPGGRGVNEKLFF. As DNA, the CDR3 is TGTGCCAGCAGCCCAGGTGGTCGGGGGGTAAATGAAAAACTGTTTTTT. The gene calls are TRBV7-9 and TRBJ1-4, with D possibly being TRBD1 (5 bases). The germline V gene has CDR1 SEHNR and CDR2 FQNEAQ (reference sequence). CDR3 size: 16 residues. V was shortened by 5 bases and J by 5 bases, with 18 bases between the two germline ends.

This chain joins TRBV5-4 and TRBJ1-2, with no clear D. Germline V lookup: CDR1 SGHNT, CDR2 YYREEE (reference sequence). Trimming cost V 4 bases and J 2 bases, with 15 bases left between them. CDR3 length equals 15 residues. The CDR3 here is CASSPTWDPNYGYTF. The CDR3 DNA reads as TGTGCCAGCAGCCCAACTTGGGATCCGAACTATGGCTACACCTTC.

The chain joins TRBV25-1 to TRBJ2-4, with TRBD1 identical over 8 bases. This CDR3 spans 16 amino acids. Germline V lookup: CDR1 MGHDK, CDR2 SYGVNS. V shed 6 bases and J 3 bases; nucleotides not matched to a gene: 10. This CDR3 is CASSQTTGDGKNIQYF. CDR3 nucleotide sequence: TGTGCCAGCAGCCAAACGACAGGGGATGGCAAAAACATTCAGTACTTC.

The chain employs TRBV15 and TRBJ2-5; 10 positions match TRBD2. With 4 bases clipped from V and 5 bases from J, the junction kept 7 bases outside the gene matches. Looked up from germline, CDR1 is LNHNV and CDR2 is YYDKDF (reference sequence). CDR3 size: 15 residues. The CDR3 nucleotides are TGTGCCACCAGCAACCAGACTAGCGGGTGGGAGACCCAGTACTTC. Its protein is CATSNQTSGWETQYF.

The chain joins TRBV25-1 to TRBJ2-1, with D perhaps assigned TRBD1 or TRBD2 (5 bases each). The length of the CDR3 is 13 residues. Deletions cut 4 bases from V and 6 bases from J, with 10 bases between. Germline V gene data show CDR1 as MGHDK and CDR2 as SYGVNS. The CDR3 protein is CASSVKGSNEQFF. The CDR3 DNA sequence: TGTGCCAGCAGTGTGAAGGGGAGCAATGAGCAGTTCTTC.

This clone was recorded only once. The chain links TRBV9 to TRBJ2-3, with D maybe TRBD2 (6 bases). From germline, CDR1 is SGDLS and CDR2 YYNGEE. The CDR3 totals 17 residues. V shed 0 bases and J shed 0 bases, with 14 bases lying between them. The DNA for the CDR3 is TGTGCCAGCAGCGTAGCTAGGGACTGGACTAGCACAGATACGCAGTATTTT. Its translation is CASSVARDWTSTDTQYF.